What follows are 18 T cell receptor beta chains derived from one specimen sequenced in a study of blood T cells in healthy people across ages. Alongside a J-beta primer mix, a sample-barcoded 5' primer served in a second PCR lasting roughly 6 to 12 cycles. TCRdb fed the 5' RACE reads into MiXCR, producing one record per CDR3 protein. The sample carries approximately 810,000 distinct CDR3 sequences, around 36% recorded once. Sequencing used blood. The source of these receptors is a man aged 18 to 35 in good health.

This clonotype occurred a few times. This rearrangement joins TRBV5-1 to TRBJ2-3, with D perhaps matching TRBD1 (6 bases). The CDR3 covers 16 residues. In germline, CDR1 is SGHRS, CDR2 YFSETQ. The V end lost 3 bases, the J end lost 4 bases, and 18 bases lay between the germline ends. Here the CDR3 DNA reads TGCGCCAGCAGCTATTGGGGGCAGGCTTCGTCAGATACGCAGTATTTT. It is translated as CASSYWGQASSDTQYF.

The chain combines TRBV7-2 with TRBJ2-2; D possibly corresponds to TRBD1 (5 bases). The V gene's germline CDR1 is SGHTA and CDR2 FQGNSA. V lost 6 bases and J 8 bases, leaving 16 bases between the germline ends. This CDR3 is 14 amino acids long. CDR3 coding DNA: TGTGCCAGCAGTTCCGGACATTTAGGAGGGGAGCTGTTTTTT. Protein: CASSSGHLGGELFF.

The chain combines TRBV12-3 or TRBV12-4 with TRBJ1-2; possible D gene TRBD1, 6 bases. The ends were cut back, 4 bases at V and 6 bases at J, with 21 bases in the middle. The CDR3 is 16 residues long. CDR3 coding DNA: TGTGCCAGCAGTTCCCTCCTAGGGGGGCAGGACGATGGCTACACCTTC. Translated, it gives CASSSLLGGQDDGYTF.

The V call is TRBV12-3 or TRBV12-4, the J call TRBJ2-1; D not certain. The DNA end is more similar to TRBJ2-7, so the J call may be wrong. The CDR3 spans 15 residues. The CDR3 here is CASRVVKGSYNEQYF. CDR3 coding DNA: TGTGCCAGCAGGGTGGTGAAAGGGTCCTACAATGAGCAGTACTTC.

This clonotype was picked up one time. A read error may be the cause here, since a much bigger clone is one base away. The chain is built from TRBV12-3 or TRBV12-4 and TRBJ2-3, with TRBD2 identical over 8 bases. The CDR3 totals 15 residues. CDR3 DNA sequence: TGTGCCAGCAGCCCGGGGACTAGAAGCACAGATACGGAGTATTTT. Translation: CASSPGTRSTDTEYF.

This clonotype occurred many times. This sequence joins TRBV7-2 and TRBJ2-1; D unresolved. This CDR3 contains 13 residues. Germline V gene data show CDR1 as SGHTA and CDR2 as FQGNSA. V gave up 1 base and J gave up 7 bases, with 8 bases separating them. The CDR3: CASSLVAGNEQFF. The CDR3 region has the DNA TGTGCCAGCAGCTTAGTTGCCGGGAATGAGCAGTTCTTC.

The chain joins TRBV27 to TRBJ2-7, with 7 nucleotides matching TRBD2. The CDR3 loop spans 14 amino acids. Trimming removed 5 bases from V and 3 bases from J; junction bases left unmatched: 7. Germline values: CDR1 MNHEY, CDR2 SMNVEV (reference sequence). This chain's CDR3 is CASSGGGPFYEQYF. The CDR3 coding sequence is TGTGCCAGCAGTGGCGGGGGACCCTTCTACGAGCAGTACTTC.

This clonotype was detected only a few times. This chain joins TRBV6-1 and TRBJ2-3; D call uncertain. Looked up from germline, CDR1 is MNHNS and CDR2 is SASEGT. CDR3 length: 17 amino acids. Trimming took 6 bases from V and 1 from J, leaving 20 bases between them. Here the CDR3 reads CASRPDPRTYRTDTQYF. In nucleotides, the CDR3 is TGTGCCAGCAGACCGGACCCGAGGACCTATCGCACAGATACGCAGTATTTT.

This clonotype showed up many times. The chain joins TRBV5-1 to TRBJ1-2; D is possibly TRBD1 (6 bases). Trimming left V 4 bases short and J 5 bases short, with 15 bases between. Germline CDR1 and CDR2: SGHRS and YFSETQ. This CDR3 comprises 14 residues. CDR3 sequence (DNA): TGCGCCAGCAGCACGGACAGTGGAGGTTATGGCTACACCTTC. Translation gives CASSTDSGGYGYTF. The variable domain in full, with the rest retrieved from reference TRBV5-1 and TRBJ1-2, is KAGVTQTPRYLIKTRGQQVTLSCSPISGHRSVSWYQQTPGQGLQFLFEYFSETQRNKGNFPGRFSGRQFSNSRSEMNVSTLELGDSALYLCASSTDSGGYGYTFGSGTRLTVV.

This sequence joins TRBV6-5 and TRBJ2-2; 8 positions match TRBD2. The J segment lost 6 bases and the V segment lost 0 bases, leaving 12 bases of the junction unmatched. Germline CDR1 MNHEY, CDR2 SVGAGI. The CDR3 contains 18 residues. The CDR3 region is CASSYSIRGSGDSGELFF. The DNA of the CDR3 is TGTGCCAGCAGTTACTCGATCCGTGGTAGCGGGGACTCCGGGGAGCTGTTTTTT.

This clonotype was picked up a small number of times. Here the CDR3 DNA reads TGTGCCAGCAGCCGCGGGGGACCGCGAGATACGCAGTATTTT. Its protein is CASSRGGPRDTQYF. The rearrangement links TRBV6-5 to TRBJ2-3; TRBD2 aligns across 7 bases. The V gene's germline CDR1 is MNHEY and CDR2 SVGAGI. This CDR3 comprises 14 residues. Trimming at V came to 6 bases and at J to 5 bases, leaving 8 bases not matched to a gene.

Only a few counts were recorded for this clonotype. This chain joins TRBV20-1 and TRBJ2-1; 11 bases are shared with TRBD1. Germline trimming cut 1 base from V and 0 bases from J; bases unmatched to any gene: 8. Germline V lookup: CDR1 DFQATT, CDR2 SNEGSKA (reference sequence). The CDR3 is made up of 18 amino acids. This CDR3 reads CSARGWDRGCSSYNEQFF. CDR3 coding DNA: TGCAGTGCTAGAGGCTGGGACAGGGGGTGCAGCTCCTACAATGAGCAGTTCTTC.

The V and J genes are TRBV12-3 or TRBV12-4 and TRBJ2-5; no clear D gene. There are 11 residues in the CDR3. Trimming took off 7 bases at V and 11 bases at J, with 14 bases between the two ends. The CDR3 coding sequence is TGTGCCAGCACTGACAACAATGAGCAGTACTTC. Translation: CASTDNNEQYF.

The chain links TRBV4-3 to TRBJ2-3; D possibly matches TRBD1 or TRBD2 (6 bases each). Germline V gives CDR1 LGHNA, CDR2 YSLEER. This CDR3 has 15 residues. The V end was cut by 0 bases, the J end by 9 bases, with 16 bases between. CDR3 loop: CASSQDAEGRGTQYF. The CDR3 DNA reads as TGCGCCAGCAGCCAAGACGCGGAGGGTAGGGGGACGCAGTATTTT.

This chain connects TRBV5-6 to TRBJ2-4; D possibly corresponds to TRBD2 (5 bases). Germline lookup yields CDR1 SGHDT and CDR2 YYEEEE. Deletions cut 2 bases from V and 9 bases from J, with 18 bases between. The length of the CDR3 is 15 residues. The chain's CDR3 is CASSFRPGIETIQYF. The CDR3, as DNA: TGTGCCAGCAGCTTCCGTCCGGGGATAGAAACCATTCAGTACTTC.

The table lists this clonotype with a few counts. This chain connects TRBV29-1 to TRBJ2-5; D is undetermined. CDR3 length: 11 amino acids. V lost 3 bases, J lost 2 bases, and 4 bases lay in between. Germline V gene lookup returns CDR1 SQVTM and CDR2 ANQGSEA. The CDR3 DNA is TGCAGCGTTGACCAACAAGAGACCCAGTACTTC. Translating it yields CSVDQQETQYF.

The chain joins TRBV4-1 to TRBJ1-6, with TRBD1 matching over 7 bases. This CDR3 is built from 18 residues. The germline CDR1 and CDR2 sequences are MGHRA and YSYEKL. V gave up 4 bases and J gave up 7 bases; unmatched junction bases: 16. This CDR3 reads CASSPGQTGSMKNSPLHF. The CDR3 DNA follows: TGCGCCAGCAGCCCCGGACAGACAGGGTCGATGAAAAATTCACCCCTCCACTTT.

CDR3 coding DNA: TGTGCCAGCAGCCTTGGGGGGGGACTAGCTTGGGAGACCCAGTACTTC. Amino acids: CASSLGGGLAWETQYF. This chain links TRBV2 with TRBJ2-5, with TRBD2 identical over 9 bases. V shed 6 bases and J 5 bases; nucleotides not matched to a gene: 13. Germline values: CDR1 SNHLY, CDR2 FYNNEI. This CDR3 is built from 16 residues.